This T cell receptor (beta chain) was obtained from a study of blood T cell repertoires in COVID-19. The protocol was immunoSEQ multiplex PCR, while the TCRdb copy is restricted to in-frame clones and leaves out a portion. The repertoire has roughly 92,000 clones, around nine tenths of them found once; the top ten carry 10%. The CDR3 is made up of 14 amino acids. The ends lost 5 bases at V and 2 bases at J; junction bases unmatched: 5. Germline loops: CDR1 SEHNR, CDR2 FQNEAQ (reference sequence). The sample comprised peripheral blood. This receptor was taken from a man in his forties or fifties with acute or convalescent COVID-19. V gene TRBV7-9 combines with J gene TRBJ2-5; 7 nucleotides line up with TRBD2. The CDR3 is CASSLLAEQETQYF. CDR3 nucleotide sequence: TGTGCCAGCAGCCTCCTAGCGGAGCAAGAGACCCAGTACTTC.